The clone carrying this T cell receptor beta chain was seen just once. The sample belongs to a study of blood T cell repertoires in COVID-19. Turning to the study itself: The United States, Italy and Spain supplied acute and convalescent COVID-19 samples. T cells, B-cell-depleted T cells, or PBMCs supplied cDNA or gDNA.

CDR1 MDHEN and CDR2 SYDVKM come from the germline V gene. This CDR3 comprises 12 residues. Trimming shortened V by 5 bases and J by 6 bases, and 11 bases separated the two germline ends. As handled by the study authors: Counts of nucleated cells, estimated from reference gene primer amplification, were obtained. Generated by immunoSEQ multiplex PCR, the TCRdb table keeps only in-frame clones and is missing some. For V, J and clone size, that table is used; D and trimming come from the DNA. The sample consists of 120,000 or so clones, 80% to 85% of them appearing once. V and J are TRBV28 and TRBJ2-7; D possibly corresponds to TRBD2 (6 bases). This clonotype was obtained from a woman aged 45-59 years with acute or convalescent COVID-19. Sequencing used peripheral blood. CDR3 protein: CASSGGTGEQYF. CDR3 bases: TGTGCCAGCAGTGGCGGGACCGGCGAGCAGTACTTC.